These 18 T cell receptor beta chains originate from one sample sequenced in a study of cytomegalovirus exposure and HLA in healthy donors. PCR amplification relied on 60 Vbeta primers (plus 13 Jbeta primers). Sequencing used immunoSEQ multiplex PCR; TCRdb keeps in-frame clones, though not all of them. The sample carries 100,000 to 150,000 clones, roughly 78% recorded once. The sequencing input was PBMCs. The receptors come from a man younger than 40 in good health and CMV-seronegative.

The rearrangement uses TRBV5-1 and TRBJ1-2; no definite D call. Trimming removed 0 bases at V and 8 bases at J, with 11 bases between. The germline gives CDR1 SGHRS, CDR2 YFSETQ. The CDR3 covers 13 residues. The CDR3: CASSLDTVGGYTF. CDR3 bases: TGCGCCAGCAGCTTGGATACAGTCGGAGGCTACACCTTC. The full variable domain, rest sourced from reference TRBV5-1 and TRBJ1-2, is KAGVTQTPRYLIKTRGQQVTLSCSPISGHRSVSWYQQTPGQGLQFLFEYFSETQRNKGNFPGRFSGRQFSNSRSEMNVSTLELGDSALYLCASSLDTVGGYTFGSGTRLTVV.

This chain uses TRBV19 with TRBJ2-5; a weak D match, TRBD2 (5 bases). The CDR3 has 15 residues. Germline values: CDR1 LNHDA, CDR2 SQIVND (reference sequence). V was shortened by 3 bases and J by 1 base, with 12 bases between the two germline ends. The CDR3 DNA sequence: TGTGCCAGTAGTATCTATCGGGGTTCCCAAGAGACCCAGTACTTC. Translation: CASSIYRGSQETQYF.

CDR3 sequence (DNA): TGCGCCAGCAGCTTGGGTTCCCTAGCGGGTCTCTACAATGAGCAGTTCTTC. Its protein product is CASSLGSLAGLYNEQFF. The gene calls are TRBV5-1 and TRBJ2-1; 8 bases match TRBD2. This CDR3 is built from 17 residues. Germline lookup yields CDR1 SGHRS and CDR2 YFSETQ. The junction had 8 bases not matched to a gene; V was cut back by 0 bases and J by 3 bases.

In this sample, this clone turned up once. CDR3 DNA: TGTGCCAGTAGTATAGGCTTTTCGCCAGGGGTCTCCATCAATGAGCAGTTCTTC. Encoded protein: CASSIGFSPGVSINEQFF. V gene TRBV19 combines with J gene TRBJ2-1; maybe TRBD1 (6 bases). V gave up 1 base and J gave up 6 bases, with 22 bases separating them. Germline lookup yields CDR1 LNHDA and CDR2 SQIVND (reference sequence). This CDR3 is built from 18 residues.

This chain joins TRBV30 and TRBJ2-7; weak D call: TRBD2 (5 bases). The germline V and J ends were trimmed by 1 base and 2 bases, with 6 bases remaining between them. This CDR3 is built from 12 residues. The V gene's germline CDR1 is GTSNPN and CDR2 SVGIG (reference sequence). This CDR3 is CAWSASPYEQYF. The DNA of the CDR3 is TGTGCCTGGAGTGCTAGCCCCTACGAGCAGTACTTC.

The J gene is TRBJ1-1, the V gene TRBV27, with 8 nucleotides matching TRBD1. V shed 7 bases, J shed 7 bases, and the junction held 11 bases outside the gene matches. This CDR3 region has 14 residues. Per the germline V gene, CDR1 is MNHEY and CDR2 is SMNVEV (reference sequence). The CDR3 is CASTVSGGGGEAFF. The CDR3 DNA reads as TGTGCCAGCACTGTCTCAGGGGGCGGTGGTGAAGCTTTCTTT.

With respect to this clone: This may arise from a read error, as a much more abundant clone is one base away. The CDR3 DNA sequence: TGTGCCAGCAGTTACGGGACAGGGTCCTACGAGCAGTACTTC. It is translated as CASSYGTGSYEQYF. The chain joins TRBV27 to TRBJ2-7; 9 nucleotides line up with TRBD1. The CDR3 runs to 14 residues. The germline gives CDR1 MNHEY, CDR2 SMNVEV (reference sequence). The V gene end was trimmed by 4 bases and the J gene end by 1 base; junction bases not matched to a gene: 2.

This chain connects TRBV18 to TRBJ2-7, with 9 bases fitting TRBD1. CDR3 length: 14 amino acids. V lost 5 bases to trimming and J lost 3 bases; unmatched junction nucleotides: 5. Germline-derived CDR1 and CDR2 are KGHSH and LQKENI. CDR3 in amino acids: CASSAGTGIYEQYF. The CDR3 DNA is TGTGCCAGCTCAGCCGGGACAGGGATCTACGAGCAGTACTTC.

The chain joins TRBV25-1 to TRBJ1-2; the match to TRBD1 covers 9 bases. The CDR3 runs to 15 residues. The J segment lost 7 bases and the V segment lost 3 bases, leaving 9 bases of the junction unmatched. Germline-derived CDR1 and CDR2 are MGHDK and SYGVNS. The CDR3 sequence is CASSEPQDRGLGYTF. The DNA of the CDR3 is TGTGCCAGCAGTGAGCCGCAGGACAGGGGACTTGGCTACACCTTC.

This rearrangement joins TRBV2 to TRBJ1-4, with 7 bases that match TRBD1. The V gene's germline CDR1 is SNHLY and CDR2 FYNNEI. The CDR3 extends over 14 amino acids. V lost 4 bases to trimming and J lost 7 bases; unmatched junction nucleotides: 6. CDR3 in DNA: TGTGCCAGCAGTGTACAGGGGAGAGGTGAAAAACTGTTTTTT. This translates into CASSVQGRGEKLFF.

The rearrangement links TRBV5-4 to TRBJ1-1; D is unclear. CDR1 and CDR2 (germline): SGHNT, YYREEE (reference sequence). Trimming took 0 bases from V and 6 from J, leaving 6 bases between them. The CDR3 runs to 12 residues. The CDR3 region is CASSLESAEAFF. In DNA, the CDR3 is TGTGCCAGCAGCTTGGAAAGCGCTGAAGCTTTCTTT.

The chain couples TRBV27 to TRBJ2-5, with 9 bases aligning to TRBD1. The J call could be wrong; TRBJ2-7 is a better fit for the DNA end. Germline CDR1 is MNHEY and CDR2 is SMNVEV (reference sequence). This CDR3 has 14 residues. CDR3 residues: CASRTTGGTYEQYF. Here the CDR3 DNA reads TGTGCCAGCAGAACGACAGGGGGGACCTACGAGCAGTACTTC.

The CDR3 region has the DNA TGTGCCAGCAGCTTAGGGGCGAATCAGCCCCAGCATTTT. Its protein is CASSLGANQPQHF. V usage is TRBV7-9 and J usage is TRBJ1-5; D gene unclear. With 1 base removed from V and 4 bases from J, the gap between germline ends came to 5 bases. CDR1 SEHNR and CDR2 FQNEAQ come from the germline V gene (reference sequence). CDR3 length: 13 residues. Filled out from reference TRBV7-9 and TRBJ1-5, the complete variable domain reads DTGVSQNPRHKITKRGQNVTFRCDPISEHNRLYWYRQTLGQGPEFLTYFQNEAQLEKSRLLSDRFSAERPKGSFSTLEIQRTEQGDSAMYLCASSLGANQPQHFGDGTRLSIL.

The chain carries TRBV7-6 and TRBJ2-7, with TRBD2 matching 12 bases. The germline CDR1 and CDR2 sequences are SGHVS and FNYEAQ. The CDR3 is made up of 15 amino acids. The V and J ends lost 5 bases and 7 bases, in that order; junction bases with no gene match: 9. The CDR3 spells CASSPRTSGVSEQYF. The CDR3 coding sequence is TGTGCCAGCAGCCCGCGGACTAGCGGGGTTTCGGAGCAGTACTTC.

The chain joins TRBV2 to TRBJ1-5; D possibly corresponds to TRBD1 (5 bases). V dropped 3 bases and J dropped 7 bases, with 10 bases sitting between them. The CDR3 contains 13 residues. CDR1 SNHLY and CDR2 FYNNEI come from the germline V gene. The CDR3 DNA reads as TGTGCCAGCAGTGAGATGAGACAGCAGCCCCAGCATTTT. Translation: CASSEMRQQPQHF.

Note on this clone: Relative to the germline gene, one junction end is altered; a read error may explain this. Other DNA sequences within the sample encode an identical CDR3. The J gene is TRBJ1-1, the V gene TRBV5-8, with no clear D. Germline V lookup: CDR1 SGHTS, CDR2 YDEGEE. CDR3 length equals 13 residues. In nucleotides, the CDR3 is TGTGCCAGCAGCTTCGCCAGGAACACTGAGGCTTTCTTT. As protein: CASSFARNTEAFF.

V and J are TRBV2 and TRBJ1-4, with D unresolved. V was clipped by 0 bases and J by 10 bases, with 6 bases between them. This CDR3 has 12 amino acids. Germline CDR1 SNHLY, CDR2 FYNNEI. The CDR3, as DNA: TGTGCCAGCAGTGAAGCGCTAGGAAAACTGTTTTTT. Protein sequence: CASSEALGKLFF.

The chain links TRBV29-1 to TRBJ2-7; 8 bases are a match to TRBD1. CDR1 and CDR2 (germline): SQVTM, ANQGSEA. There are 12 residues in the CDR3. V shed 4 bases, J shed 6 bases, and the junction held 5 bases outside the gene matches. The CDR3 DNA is TGCAGCGTTGCCGGACAGGGTACCGAGCAGTACTTC. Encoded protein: CSVAGQGTEQYF.